The sequence of this T cell receptor (beta chain) was determined in a study of immune cell composition in non-small cell lung cancer. Study-wide results and caveats: Lung squamous cell carcinoma tumours had significantly higher top 10 clone scores and productive clonality than lung adenocarcinoma. TIL tumour reactivity correlated with maximal tumour-associated clone frequency in adenocarcinoma.

V gave up 4 bases and J gave up 3 bases, with 17 bases separating them. CDR1 and CDR2 from the germline V gene are SGHRS and YFSETQ. The CDR3 spans 16 residues. Sequencing used immunoSEQ multiplex PCR; TCRdb keeps in-frame clones, though not all of them. This sample has about 9,000 clones, with 76% found just once. This clone was seen just once. What it binds is not known. The origin of this receptor is a human donor with non-small cell lung cancer. The V gene is TRBV5-1, the J gene TRBJ2-1; D is unresolved. Sequenced: lung tumor tissue. CDR3 DNA: TGCGCCAGCAGCCTAGGTAACAGCTTTTACTACAATGAGCAGTTCTTC. This gives the protein CASSLGNSFYYNEQFF. Supplemented by reference TRBV5-1 and TRBJ2-1, the full variable domain reads KAGVTQTPRYLIKTRGQQVTLSCSPISGHRSVSWYQQTPGQGLQFLFEYFSETQRNKGNFPGRFSGRQFSNSRSEMNVSTLELGDSALYLCASSLGNSFYYNEQFFGPGTRLTVL.